This T cell receptor (beta chain) was found in a study of blood T cell repertoires in COVID-19 (dated by TCRdb to 2020 to 2021). Regarding the complete study: Samples covering the acute and convalescent phases of COVID-19 were provided by collaborators in the United States, Italy and Spain. The repertoires were released in a freely available public database meant as a resource for research on the immune response to SARS-CoV-2. The material from the prospective study consisted of cDNA or gDNA derived from T cells, B-cell-depleted T cells, or PBMCs. Where available, HLA class I and class II types were taken from metadata supplied by the sample provider and were not determined by assay-based typing. The sample metadata nearly always contained a de-identified subject ID, COVID-19 status, age in years and sex. The samples were drawn from two sources: the first 160 participants of the ongoing ImmuneRACE study, and 1,254 subjects contributed by 6 global collaborators. Subjects who had been exposed to COVID-19, were actively infected with it, or had recovered from it provided the deeply sampled blood TCRbeta repertoires that made up the dataset. The paper as a whole reports these results and caveats: The quantity of clinical and demographic metadata differed by source and by participant and was supplied without curation.

TCRbeta CDR3 regions were amplified from genomic DNA by means of the immunoSEQ Assay, a bias-controlled multiplex PCR. As for the authors' bioinformatics: Nucleated cell counts per sample were estimated from amplification of reference gene primers within the assay. To quantify the absolute abundance of each unique TCRbeta CDR3 rearrangement, sequence reads were collapsed and filtered. Productive Simpson clonality was computed per sample as the square root of Simpson's diversity index over productive rearrangements. Imported from immuneACCESS, the table was reduced by TCRdb to in-frame sequences with V and J called. These copies leave out some clones; in studies compared against another copy, an unresolved V gene accounts for under half, and the cause of the remainder is not known. V and J calls and clone size follow that table, whereas D and trimming were derived from the DNA. This sample is represented by 350,000 to 400,000 clones; about 89% of them were singletons. Clones ranked in the top ten supply about 2.9% of the sample.

This clone appeared once. Its antigen is unknown. No much larger clone exists at a distance of one base, and base qualities are not known. One collaborating source in Seattle enrolled patients during active infection and followed them longitudinally through the course of disease. Collaborating institutions collected whole blood in K2EDTA tubes following their own protocols. For TCRbeta analysis, collaborators shipped samples in one of three forms: frozen whole blood, isolated PBMCs, or DNA extracted from either of those sample types. This clonotype originated in a woman under 40 with COVID-19, enrolled during active disease. The material sequenced was peripheral blood.

The sequenced DNA: TGTGCCAGCAGTGAACTGGCTAGCGGGGGCGCGTACAATGAGCAGTTCTTC. It encodes CASSELASGGAYNEQFF. The chain is assembled from TRBV6-1 and TRBJ2-1, with 10 middle bases fitting TRBD2. V is trimmed back by 2 bases and J by 4 bases, and the junction contains 8 bases that no gene match accounts for. The germline V gene yields MNHNS for CDR1 and SASEGT for CDR2. From its cysteine to its phenylalanine, the CDR3 spans 17 amino acids. Solely the CDR3 DNA is kept, with 51 bases framed from the first base.